Listed below are T cell receptor beta chains from one sample, sequenced in a study of T cells in Graves' hyperthyroidism and ophthalmopathy. TCRdb redid the calling of the multiplex PCR reads with MiXCR, one entry per CDR3 protein. Among 450,000 to 650,000 distinct CDR3 sequences listed, approximately 15% were seen once. The sequenced sample consisted of blood. These receptors originate from a woman under 30 with Graves' ophthalmopathy. CDR3s include the opening cysteine and the closing phenylalanine or tryptophan. Fields, in order: clone size, D gene, V gene, J gene, CDR3 DNA, CDR3 protein. The D gene is left open where the match is weak. The listing skips clone size in some rows; elsewhere it reads once, few, many or a size class.

>many|.|TRBV18|TRBJ2-7
TGTGCCAGCTCACCACGGGAGGTTACAGGGCAATTCTACGAGCAGTACTTC
CASSPREVTGQFYEQYF
>many|TRBD2|TRBV29-1|TRBJ2-1
TGCAGCGGAGGAGCGGGGCGCTCCTACAATGAGCAGTTCTTC
CSGGAGRSYNEQFF
>many|.|TRBV18|TRBJ2-1
TGTGCCAGCTCACCACCGGTAAGCAATGAGCAGTTCTTC
CASSPPVSNEQFF
>.|.|TRBV3-1|TRBJ2-7
TGTGCCAGCGGCCAAGAGGTGTCGACGGTCTCCTACGAGCAGTACTTC
CASGQEVSTVSYEQYF
>once|TRBD2|TRBV7-9|TRBJ2-1
TGTGCCAGCAGCCCTTGGACTAGCGAGTCAAATGAGCAGTTCTTC
CASSPWTSESNEQFF
>many|.|TRBV6-1|TRBJ2-7
TGTGCCAGCAGTGAAGAGGTGACGGGGTCCTACGAGCAGTACTTC
CASSEEVTGSYEQYF
>.|TRBD1|TRBV10-3|TRBJ1-2
TGTGCCATCCTAACTTATGACAGGGGAGGGGAAAACCACTATGGCTACACCTTC
CAILTYDRGGENHYGYTF
>.|TRBD2|TRBV4-1|TRBJ2-1
TGCGCCAGCAGCCAAGATCAGGCTAGCGGGAGCTATGAGCAGTTCTTC
CASSQDQASGSYEQFF
>many|TRBD2|TRBV7-9|TRBJ2-3
TGTGCCAGCAGCCCCGGGACTAGCGGCACCCCTAGCACAGATACGCAGTATTTT
CASSPGTSGTPSTDTQYF
>many|TRBD1|TRBV27|TRBJ2-6
TGTGCCAGCAGTATCAGACAGGGTGACAACGTCCTGACTTTC
CASSIRQGDNVLTF
>many|.|TRBV2|TRBJ2-7
TGTGCCAGCAGAAAAGGACAGTCGATCTACGAGCAGTACTTC
CASRKGQSIYEQYF
>many|.|TRBV2|TRBJ1-4
TGTGCCAGGTCAGGGTCTAATGAAAAACTGTTTTTT
CARSGSNEKLFF
>many|TRBD2|TRBV20-1|TRBJ2-4
TGCAGTGCTAACGGACTAGCGGGAGCTTCGAACATTCAGTACTTC
CSANGLAGASNIQYF
>many|TRBD2|TRBV12-3/TRBV12-4|TRBJ2-1
TGTGCCAGCAGCAATTTGGCTAGCGGTTCCTACAATGAGCAGTTCTTC
CASSNLASGSYNEQFF
>.|TRBD2|TRBV20-1|TRBJ2-1
TGCAGTGCTAGAGGGACTAGCGGGAGGGAAGGGTCCTACAATGAGCAGTTCTTC
CSARGTSGREGSYNEQFF
>.|.|TRBV4-1|TRBJ1-1
TGCGCCAGCAGCCACCCACCTAAAGCGAACACTGAAGCTTTCTTT
CASSHPPKANTEAFF
>.|TRBD2|TRBV6-4|TRBJ2-7
TGTGCCAGCAGTGACGGGACTAGCGGAGCCTACGAGCAGTACTTC
CASSDGTSGAYEQYF
>many|TRBD2|TRBV7-2|TRBJ2-4
TGTGCCAGCAGCTTAGATGGTGGGGCGGGAGGGAGTAACATTCAGTACTTC
CASSLDGGAGGSNIQYF